A selection of T cell receptor beta chains follows, all from one sample in a study of spatial heterogeneity in lung cancer. TCRdb itself ran the 5' RACE reads through MiXCR, one entry per CDR3 protein. The data hold around 110,000 distinct CDR3 sequences, with 12% observed a single time. The sample consisted of PBMCs, taken at follow-up. All receptors derive from a male donor with early-stage non-small cell lung cancer. The CDR3 runs from the conserved cysteine through the conserved F or W. Each record gives: J gene, D gene, V gene, clone size, CDR3 DNA, CDR3 protein. The D gene is left open where the match is weak. Clone size is shown for a subset of rows, as once, few, many or a class of expanded clone.

J: TRBJ1-1; D: -; V: TRBV5-1; size: -; DNA: TGCGCCAGCAGCTTGGCCGGGGTTCCGGCTTTCTTT; CDR3: CASSLAGVPAFF
J: TRBJ2-1; D: -; V: TRBV27; size: few; DNA: TGTGCCAGCAGTTTAAGTGATTACAATGAGCAGTTCTTC; CDR3: CASSLSDYNEQFF
J: TRBJ2-3; D: TRBD2; V: TRBV7-9; size: -; DNA: TGTGCCAGCAGCTTAGGGGCGGTGAAACTAGCGGGGCCGGGTAGCACAGATACGCAGTATTTT; CDR3: CASSLGAVKLAGPGSTDTQYF
J: TRBJ2-1; D: -; V: TRBV28; size: -; DNA: TGTGCCAGCAGTTCAGCCGGGGCCCCGGCGTACAATGAGCAGTTCTTC; CDR3: CASSSAGAPAYNEQFF
J: TRBJ1-5; D: -; V: TRBV6-2/TRBV6-3; size: -; DNA: TGTGCCAGCAGTTACGGACCGATCAATCAGCCCCAGCATTTT; CDR3: CASSYGPINQPQHF
J: TRBJ2-6; D: TRBD1; V: TRBV10-3; size: few; DNA: TGTGCCATCAGTCCGGGACAGACTGGGGCTGGGGCCAACGTCCTGACTTTC; CDR3: CAISPGQTGAGANVLTF
J: TRBJ1-1; D: -; V: TRBV24-1; size: many; DNA: TGTGCCACCGAGGGTGGGCATAAAAACACTGAAGCTTTCTTT; CDR3: CATEGGHKNTEAFF
J: TRBJ1-2; D: -; V: TRBV3-1; size: -; DNA: TGTGCCAGCAGCCAAGACAACTATGGCTACACCTTC; CDR3: CASSQDNYGYTF
J: TRBJ1-5; D: -; V: TRBV20-1; size: many; DNA: TGCAGTGCTCCCCGGGGCCACAATCAGCCCCAGCATTTT; CDR3: CSAPRGHNQPQHF
J: TRBJ1-5; D: TRBD1; V: TRBV3-1; size: -; DNA: TGTGCCAGCAGCCAAGCAGGGACAGGGGATCAGCCCCAGCATTTT; CDR3: CASSQAGTGDQPQHF
J: TRBJ1-2; D: TRBD1; V: TRBV7-3; size: -; DNA: TGTGCCAGCAGCCCAACCTCGAGGACAGGACAAGACTATGGCTACACCTTC; CDR3: CASSPTSRTGQDYGYTF
J: TRBJ2-3; D: -; V: TRBV10-3; size: -; DNA: TGTGCCATCAGCCCGGGACTTGCCACAGATACGCAGTATTTT; CDR3: CAISPGLATDTQYF
J: TRBJ2-3; D: -; V: TRBV29-1; size: -; DNA: TGCAGCGTTTCCAGAGACAGAGGCACAGATACGCAGTATTTT; CDR3: CSVSRDRGTDTQYF
J: TRBJ2-7; D: -; V: TRBV7-2; size: few; DNA: TGTGCCAGCAGCAGACAGTCGAAAAGCTACGAGCAGTACTTC; CDR3: CASSRQSKSYEQYF
J: TRBJ2-7; D: -; V: TRBV5-5; size: -; DNA: TGTGCCAGCAGCTTGGGACTGGGCGAGCAGTACTTC; CDR3: CASSLGLGEQYF
J: TRBJ2-1; D: -; V: TRBV6-6; size: few; DNA: TGTGCCAGCAGTTACAATGGGGTCGGGGATGAGCAGTTCTTC; CDR3: CASSYNGVGDEQFF
J: TRBJ2-3; D: -; V: TRBV12-3/TRBV12-4; size: -; DNA: TGTGCCAGCAGTCTAAGCGACTCCACAGATACGCAGTATTTT; CDR3: CASSLSDSTDTQYF
J: TRBJ1-6; D: -; V: TRBV5-1; size: few; DNA: TGCGCCAGCAGCTTGGGGTCCGGACTCGTAAATTCACCCCTCCACTTT; CDR3: CASSLGSGLVNSPLHF
J: TRBJ2-6; D: TRBD1; V: TRBV28; size: few; DNA: TGTGCCAGCAGTTTACAGGGGGCTGGGGCCAACGTCCTGACTTTC; CDR3: CASSLQGAGANVLTF
J: TRBJ2-7; D: -; V: TRBV6-5; size: -; DNA: TGTGCCAGCAGGCGGACCGGGTTGGGGGTCTCCTACGAGCAGTACTTC; CDR3: CASRRTGLGVSYEQYF
J: TRBJ2-7; D: -; V: TRBV4-1; size: many; DNA: TGCGCCAGCAGCCAAAGGGACTTCATCGGCGAGCAGTACTTC; CDR3: CASSQRDFIGEQYF
J: TRBJ2-5; D: -; V: TRBV7-3; size: few; DNA: TGTGCCAGCAGCCTCGGGAATCGAGGAGAGACCCAGTACTTC; CDR3: CASSLGNRGETQYF
J: TRBJ2-3; D: TRBD2; V: TRBV10-1; size: few; DNA: TGCGCCAGCAGTGATTTAGCGGGTAGCACAGATACGCAGTATTTT; CDR3: CASSDLAGSTDTQYF
J: TRBJ2-2; D: -; V: TRBV10-3; size: many; DNA: TGTGCCATCAGTGAGTCCGGGACGGTGAACACCGGGGAGCTGTTTTTT; CDR3: CAISESGTVNTGELFF
J: TRBJ2-7; D: TRBD1; V: TRBV20-1; size: many; DNA: TGCAGTGCTAGTGGTGACAGGGACCACGAGCAGTACTTC; CDR3: CSASGDRDHEQYF